Shown below are 26 T cell receptor beta chains from a single sample sequenced in a study of blood T cell repertoires in COVID-19. Produced via immunoSEQ multiplex PCR; TCRdb's table is partial and in-frame only. The sample holds 15,000 to 25,000 clones, 88% seen once. Sequencing was done on a sample of peripheral blood. The receptors were sampled from a human donor in a cohort sampled during active COVID-19.

This clone was observed a handful of times. This chain connects TRBV19 to TRBJ1-6, with unresolved D. The CDR3 extends over 14 amino acids. The germline CDR1 and CDR2 sequences are LNHDA and SQIVND (reference sequence). Trimming left V 5 bases short and J 7 bases short, with 12 bases between. DNA for the CDR3: TGTGCCAGTAGTGCCCCCTACGGGAATTCACCCCTCCACTTT. It yields the protein CASSAPYGNSPLHF.

The chain joins TRBV7-2 to TRBJ2-3; 11 bases align to TRBD2. CDR3 length: 15 amino acids. Germline-derived CDR1 and CDR2 are SGHTA and FQGNSA. V lost 5 bases to trimming and J lost 4 bases; unmatched junction nucleotides: 5. The chain's CDR3 is CASSLTSGVADTQYF. The CDR3 DNA reads as TGTGCCAGCAGCCTGACTAGCGGGGTTGCAGATACGCAGTATTTT.

J is TRBJ2-7 and V is TRBV2; 10 nucleotides match TRBD1. This CDR3 region has 13 residues. Germline V gives CDR1 SNHLY, CDR2 FYNNEI. V shed 8 bases, J shed 9 bases, and the junction held 10 bases outside the gene matches. The DNA of the CDR3 is TGTGCCAGCGGGGGACAGGGGCCCTACCCGCAGTACTTC. Translated, it gives CASGGQGPYPQYF. Variable domain in full (rest from reference TRBV2 and TRBJ2-7): EPEVTQTPSHQVTQMGQEVILRCVPISNHLYFYWYRQILGQKVEFLVSFYNNEISEKSEIFDDQFSVERPDGSNFTLKIRSTKLEDSAMYFCASGGQGPYPQYFGPGTRLTVT.

CDR3 loop: CASSVGGSGGEKLFF. The CDR3 bases are TGTGCCAGCAGCGTAGGCGGCTCCGGGGGGGAAAAACTGTTTTTT. The chain has TRBV9 and TRBJ1-4; TRBD1 is a possible D gene (5 bases). Germline V gene sequence: CDR1 SGDLS, CDR2 YYNGEE. Trimming cost V 0 bases and J 8 bases, with 14 bases left between them. The CDR3 is 15 amino acids.

The chain couples TRBV25-1 to TRBJ2-7; TRBD2 matches at 9 bases. The CDR3 length is 15 residues. Per germline, CDR1 MGHDK and CDR2 SYGVNS. Trimming took 1 base from V and 3 from J; bases not matched to a gene: 4. The CDR3 spells CASSESLAGNYEQYF. CDR3 DNA sequence: TGTGCCAGCAGTGAATCCCTAGCGGGGAACTACGAGCAGTACTTC.

This chain uses TRBV7-8 with TRBJ1-2, with a weak D call TRBD1 (6 bases). The CDR3 extends over 16 amino acids. The germline V gene has CDR1 SGHVS and CDR2 FQNEAQ. The germline V and J ends were trimmed by 5 bases and 2 bases, with 18 bases remaining between them. The CDR3, as DNA: TGTGCCAGCAGCCCATACAGGGTCCCTCAAAACTATGGCTACACCTTC. Protein sequence: CASSPYRVPQNYGYTF.

This chain links TRBV7-9 with TRBJ2-5; TRBD1 matches 9 bases. CDR3 length equals 13 residues. Trimming cost V 2 bases and J 10 bases; bases outside gene matches: 5. Germline V gives CDR1 SEHNR, CDR2 FQNEAQ (reference sequence). The CDR3 DNA sequence: TGTGCCAGCAGCTTAACGACAGGGGGAGACCAGTACTTC. It translates to CASSLTTGGDQYF.

This chain links TRBV30 with TRBJ1-5; D is possibly TRBD1 (5 bases). V gave up 2 bases and J gave up 4 bases, with 9 bases separating them. This CDR3 region has 13 residues. Germline V gene lookup returns CDR1 GTSNPN and CDR2 SVGIG (reference sequence). CDR3 bases: TGTGCCTGGAGTTTGGGGGGAAATCAGCCCCAGCATTTT. It is translated as CAWSLGGNQPQHF. Complete variable domain (other parts from reference TRBV30 and TRBJ1-5): SQTIHQWPATLVQPVGSPLSLECTVEGTSNPNLYWYRQAAGRGLQLLFYSVGIGQISSEVPQNLSASRPQDRQFILSSKKLLLSDSGFYLCAWSLGGNQPQHFGDGTRLSIL.

This rearrangement joins TRBV6-4 to TRBJ2-5, with D possibly TRBD2 on 7 matching bases. Trimming left V 6 bases short and J 2 bases short, with 13 bases between. The germline gives CDR1 MRHNA, CDR2 SNTAGT. This CDR3 spans 14 amino acids. DNA of the CDR3: TGTGCCAGCAGCGCTAAGGGGGGGCAAGAGACCCAGTACTTC. This translates into CASSAKGGQETQYF.

The V call is TRBV18, the J call TRBJ1-4; D remains ambiguous. CDR1 is KGHSH and CDR2 is LQKENI in the germline V gene. The CDR3 is made up of 16 amino acids. Trimming left V 3 bases short and J 2 bases short, with 13 bases between. This chain's CDR3 is CASSPTTQLTNEKLFF. In nucleotides, the CDR3 is TGTGCCAGCTCACCCACCACACAGCTTACTAATGAAAAACTGTTTTTT.

This clone was counted only a few times. CDR3 in amino acids: CASRQTDYGGGIHF. As DNA, the CDR3 is TGTGCCAGTAGACAAACGGACTACGGGGGTGGTATACACTTT. The J gene is TRBJ1-6, the V gene TRBV19; maybe TRBD1 (5 bases). CDR3 length equals 14 residues. In germline, CDR1 is LNHDA, CDR2 SQIVND (reference sequence). Deletions cut 6 bases from V and 19 bases from J, with 25 bases between.

J is TRBJ1-6 and V is TRBV19; 12 bases are shared with TRBD1. In germline, CDR1 is LNHDA, CDR2 SQIVND (reference sequence). Unmatched junction bases numbered 8, after V lost 6 bases and J lost 8 bases. The CDR3 is 16 residues long. The CDR3 sequence: CASRQPGQGADSPLHF. The CDR3 DNA follows: TGTGCCAGTAGACAACCGGGACAGGGGGCGGATTCACCCCTCCACTTT.

Comments on this clone: The same CDR3 can be traced to other DNA sequences in this sample. V is TRBV20-1 and J is TRBJ2-7; D remains unclear. V shed 2 bases and J shed 6 bases, with 8 bases lying between them. Germline V lookup: CDR1 DFQATT, CDR2 SNEGSKA (reference sequence). This CDR3 has 11 residues. The CDR3 reads CSARSGFEQYF. CDR3 DNA: TGCAGTGCTAGATCCGGGTTCGAGCAGTACTTC.

V gene TRBV13 combines with J gene TRBJ2-7, with 10 bases identical to TRBD1. There are 14 residues in the CDR3. V shed 5 bases, J shed 6 bases, and the junction held 7 bases outside the gene matches. Germline assignment: CDR1 PRHDT and CDR2 FYEKMQ (reference sequence). The CDR3 here is CASSRPGQGPEQYF. The CDR3 region has the DNA TGTGCCAGCAGCCGACCGGGACAGGGGCCCGAGCAGTACTTC.

This rearrangement joins TRBV11-3 to TRBJ2-3, with D possibly matching TRBD2 (6 bases). Germline-derived CDR1 and CDR2 are SGHNT and YENEEA. The CDR3 loop spans 15 amino acids. The V end lost 5 bases, the J end lost 2 bases, and 14 bases lay between the germline ends. The CDR3 DNA reads TGTGCCAGCAGCGCCGGGGGAGGCCTCACAGATACGCAGTATTTT. Its translation is CASSAGGGLTDTQYF. Full variable domain (rest looked up from reference TRBV11-3 and TRBJ2-3): EAGVVQSPRYKIIEKKQPVAFWCNPISGHNTLYWYLQNLGQGPELLIRYENEEAVDDSQLPKDRFSAERLKGVDSTLKIQPAELGDSAVYLCASSAGGGLTDTQYFGPGTRLTVL.

CDR3 residues: CASSYQPGIDSPLHF. For the CDR3, the DNA is TGTGCCAGCAGTTACCAGCCAGGTATAGATTCACCCCTCCACTTT. The chain combines TRBV6-5 with TRBJ1-6; D not resolved. The V end lost 2 bases, the J end lost 8 bases, and 13 bases lay between the germline ends. The CDR3 consists of 15 residues. Per the germline V gene, CDR1 is MNHEY and CDR2 is SVGAGI.

In DNA form, the CDR3 reads TGTGCCTGGAGTGAGCTCAGGGGAGAGGGTGAAGCTTTCTTT. It is translated as CAWSELRGEGEAFF. The rearrangement uses TRBV30 and TRBJ1-1, with D possibly being TRBD1 (6 bases). V was cut by 1 base and J by 7 bases, with 16 bases left in between. Germline values: CDR1 GTSNPN, CDR2 SVGIG (reference sequence). There are 14 residues in the CDR3.

The chain is built from TRBV25-1 and TRBJ2-5; TRBD1 aligns across 9 bases. Looked up from germline, CDR1 is MGHDK and CDR2 is SYGVNS. This CDR3 comprises 14 residues. Trimming removed 4 bases from V and 4 bases from J; junction bases left unmatched: 4. In DNA form, the CDR3 reads TGTGCCAGCAGTGCATCGGGACAGGGAGAGACCCAGTACTTC. Translation: CASSASGQGETQYF.

The rearrangement links TRBV12-3 or TRBV12-4 to TRBJ2-5; D gene uncertain. The CDR3 has 11 residues. The V end lost 3 bases, the J end lost 9 bases, and 8 bases lay between the germline ends. The chain's CDR3 is CASSFSKAQYF. CDR3 nucleotide sequence: TGTGCCAGCAGTTTTAGTAAAGCCCAGTACTTC.

The V gene is TRBV6-5, the J gene TRBJ1-1; 7 nucleotides match TRBD1. Germline loops: CDR1 MNHEY, CDR2 SVGAGI. Trimming removed 5 bases from V and 0 bases from J; junction bases left unmatched: 6. The CDR3 is 15 amino acids. DNA of the CDR3: TGTGCCAGCAGTCGAAGAGGGGGCGTGAACACTGAAGCTTTCTTT. This gives the protein CASSRRGGVNTEAFF.

V is TRBV19 and J is TRBJ1-5, with D possibly matching TRBD1 (6 bases). V was cut by 4 bases and J by 2 bases, with 9 bases left in between. The CDR3 spans 14 residues. Germline loops: CDR1 LNHDA, CDR2 SQIVND (reference sequence). The CDR3 region has the DNA TGTGCCAGTAGTAACAGGGTCGGCAATCAGCCCCAGCATTTT. Protein: CASSNRVGNQPQHF.

This clone was detected only once. The V call is TRBV7-9, the J call TRBJ2-3; perhaps TRBD2 as D (5 bases). CDR3 length equals 14 residues. Trimming cost V 5 bases and J 6 bases, with 15 bases left between them. Germline assignment: CDR1 SEHNR and CDR2 FQNEAQ (reference sequence). DNA of the CDR3: TGTGCCAGCAGCAAATCGACGCGAGGGGATACGCAGTATTTT. Protein: CASSKSTRGDTQYF.

The CDR3 coding sequence is TGTGCCAGCAGTTACTCCACAGGGGGGGGAGAGACCCAGTACTTC. It specifies CASSYSTGGGETQYF. The chain carries TRBV27 and TRBJ2-5, with a tentative D call TRBD1 (8 bases). Deletions cut 4 bases from V and 4 bases from J, with 16 bases between. The germline gives CDR1 MNHEY, CDR2 SMNVEV (reference sequence). This CDR3 is 15 amino acids long.

This chain joins TRBV12-2 and TRBJ1-1. TRBV12-2 is described as a pseudogene. There are 15 residues in the CDR3. The CDR3 DNA sequence: TGTGCAAGTCGCTTAGAGGCGGGTATGAACACTGAAGCTTTCTTT. Translation gives CASRLEAGMNTEAFF.

This chain joins TRBV7-6 and TRBJ2-7; 7 bases match TRBD2. V gave up 8 bases and J gave up 4 bases; unmatched junction bases: 8. The CDR3 length is 13 residues. Germline values: CDR1 SGHVS, CDR2 FNYEAQ. The CDR3 loop reads CASSWGGPYEQYF. The DNA of the CDR3 is TGTGCCAGCTCCTGGGGGGGACCATACGAGCAGTACTTC.

The chain joins TRBV27 to TRBJ2-5; no definite D call. There are 13 residues in the CDR3. V lost 0 bases, J lost 4 bases, and 6 bases lay in between. Germline V CDR1 and CDR2: MNHEY, SMNVEV (reference sequence). The CDR3 coding sequence is TGTGCCAGCAGTTTATCGTCCGGAGAGACCCAGTACTTC. It yields the protein CASSLSSGETQYF.